The 12 T cell receptor beta chains reported below all come from one sample, sequenced in a study of T cells in Graves' hyperthyroidism and ophthalmopathy. From RNA transcripts, TCR beta CDR3 regions were amplified. A first-round RT-PCR of the TCR CDR3 used the HTBI primer set. TCRdb itself ran the multiplex PCR reads through MiXCR, one entry per CDR3 protein. The data hold about 710,000 distinct CDR3 sequences, with about 15% observed a single time. The sequenced sample was blood. Receptors were obtained from a young man with Graves' hyperthyroidism.

With regard to this clonotype: At one boundary the junction diverges from the germline segment, which might be a read error. This chain connects TRBV28 to TRBJ2-7, with TRBD1 as a possible D gene (6 bases). The germline gives CDR1 MDHEN, CDR2 SYDVKM. The CDR3 covers 12 residues. In nucleotides, the CDR3 is TGTGCCGGCAGGACAGATTCCTACGAGCAGTACTTC. Its translation is CAGRTDSYEQYF.

The rearrangement joins TRBV14 to TRBJ1-3; 11 bases match TRBD1. V gave up 1 base and J gave up 0 bases; unmatched junction bases: 8. The CDR3 is 19 residues long. CDR1 is SGHDN, CDR2 FVKESK, per germline. This chain's CDR3 is CASSQVRTGGRSSGNTIYF. CDR3 in DNA: TGTGCCAGCAGCCAAGTCCGGACAGGGGGCAGAAGCTCTGGAAACACCATATATTTT.

In this sample, this clonotype turned up many times. This chain uses TRBV6-1 with TRBJ2-7; 9 positions match TRBD2. Germline V gene sequence: CDR1 MNHNS, CDR2 SASEGT. The V segment lost 5 bases and the J segment 0 bases; nucleotides outside the gene matches: 5. CDR3 length: 15 residues. The CDR3 is CASSFFSGSSYEQYF. In nucleotides, the CDR3 is TGTGCCAGCAGTTTCTTTAGCGGGAGCTCCTACGAGCAGTACTTC.

This clonotype came up many times. This chain joins TRBV12-3 or TRBV12-4 and TRBJ2-3, with 12 bases identical to TRBD2. CDR3 length: 16 residues. V gave up 3 bases and J gave up 9 bases; unmatched junction bases: 10. The CDR3 here is CASSFPKTSGSVTQYF. The CDR3 DNA reads as TGTGCCAGCAGTTTCCCCAAGACTAGCGGGAGTGTAACGCAGTATTTT.

This clonotype came up a few times. The chain is built from TRBV27 and TRBJ1-2; D remains ambiguous. In germline, CDR1 is MNHEY, CDR2 SMNVEV (reference sequence). The CDR3 contains 16 residues. V was clipped by 5 bases and J by 4 bases, with 20 bases between them. For the CDR3, the DNA is TGTGCCAGCAGTCCTTTTCTCCCCCTTGGAGGCTATGGCTACACCTTC. It specifies CASSPFLPLGGYGYTF.

This clonotype was counted at least ten times. The V call is TRBV5-6, the J call TRBJ2-7, with 8 bases lining up with TRBD2. The CDR3 is made up of 14 amino acids. J was trimmed by 6 bases and V by 4 bases; bases with no gene match: 9. Germline CDR1 SGHDT, CDR2 YYEEEE. The chain's CDR3 is CASSPPGLVREQYF. CDR3 bases: TGTGCCAGCAGCCCCCCGGGACTAGTTCGCGAGCAGTACTTC. Complete variable domain (other parts from reference TRBV5-6 and TRBJ2-7): DAGVTQSPTHLIKTRGQQVTLRCSPKSGHDTVSWYQQALGQGPQFIFQYYEEEERQRGNFPDRFSGHQFPNYSSELNVNALLLGDSALYLCASSPPGLVREQYFGPGTRLTVT.

The chain carries TRBV28 and TRBJ1-1; 8 bases agree with TRBD1. Trimming took 2 bases from V and 4 from J; bases not matched to a gene: 6. CDR3 length: 15 residues. Germline V gene sequence: CDR1 MDHEN, CDR2 SYDVKM. The CDR3 here is CASSLQQGAGTEAFF. Written as DNA, the CDR3 is TGTGCCAGCAGTTTACAGCAGGGGGCGGGCACTGAAGCTTTCTTT.

The chain has TRBV7-9 and TRBJ1-4; TRBD1 matches 7 bases. The V gene's germline CDR1 is SEHNR and CDR2 FQNEAQ (reference sequence). The CDR3 consists of 12 residues. J was trimmed by 12 bases and V by 7 bases; bases with no gene match: 8. The CDR3 DNA is TGTGCCAGCACCATGACAGGGTTTCAACTGTTTTTT. Its protein is CASTMTGFQLFF.

V is TRBV3-1 and J is TRBJ1-3; a possible D gene is TRBD1 (6 bases). Trimming shortened V by 8 bases and J by 2 bases, and 16 bases separated the two germline ends. This CDR3 has 15 residues. Germline CDR1 and CDR2: LGHDT and YNNKEL (reference sequence). The CDR3 bases are TGTGCCAGCGAGCCCCTCCGGACAGCTGGAAACACCATATATTTT. Amino acids: CASEPLRTAGNTIYF.

This clonotype was seen ten or more times. In DNA, the CDR3 is TGTGCCAGCAGTTGGGGACTAGCGGGAGTTTACAATGAGCAGTTCTTC. Its protein is CASSWGLAGVYNEQFF. This rearrangement joins TRBV28 to TRBJ2-1, with 14 bases aligning to TRBD2. Trimming at V came to 4 bases and at J to 4 bases, leaving 3 bases not matched to a gene. CDR3 length: 16 residues. CDR1 is MDHEN, CDR2 SYDVKM, per germline.

This clonotype has ten or more counts. The V gene is TRBV9, the J gene TRBJ1-5; TRBD1 matches 10 bases. The CDR3 spans 15 residues. V lost 0 bases to trimming and J lost 6 bases; unmatched junction nucleotides: 3. Germline V gives CDR1 SGDLS, CDR2 YYNGEE. CDR3 loop: CASSVGQGASQPQHF. CDR3 sequence (DNA): TGTGCCAGCAGCGTAGGACAGGGGGCCTCTCAGCCCCAGCATTTT.

The sample holds a few counts of this clonotype. The chain recombines TRBV19 with TRBJ2-7, with a tentative D call TRBD2 (6 bases). Trimming pared 3 bases from V and 4 bases from J, leaving 13 bases between. CDR3 size: 14 residues. Germline values: CDR1 LNHDA, CDR2 SQIVND (reference sequence). The CDR3 reads CASSIALGGYEQYF. The CDR3 DNA is TGTGCCAGTAGTATTGCTCTCGGGGGTTACGAGCAGTACTTC.